The 4 T cell receptor beta chains presented below share a single source sample, sequenced in a study of HIV-infected patients and healthy controls. Via MiXCR, TCRdb re-called the 5' RACE reads, giving one row per CDR3 protein. This sample carries about 64,000 distinct CDR3 sequences, 19% of them seen once, and the ten largest clones take approximately 1.5%. Sequenced material: CD4+ T cells from blood. These receptors originate from a human donor in good health.

In this sample, this clonotype turned up many times. This chain links TRBV10-3 with TRBJ1-4, with a tentative D call TRBD1 (6 bases). Looked up from germline, CDR1 is ENHRY and CDR2 is SYGVKD. V dropped 2 bases and J dropped 0 bases, with 10 bases sitting between them. The CDR3 totals 16 residues. The CDR3 nucleotides are TGTGCCATCAGTGAGGGCAGGGGATCAACTAATGAAAAACTGTTTTTT. Translation: CAISEGRGSTNEKLFF.

This clonotype has a count of ten or more. The V and J genes are TRBV15 and TRBJ2-3; D might be TRBD2 (6 bases). CDR1 and CDR2 from the germline V gene are LNHNV and YYDKDF (reference sequence). The CDR3 length is 17 residues. Trimming took 0 bases from V and 0 from J, leaving 13 bases between them. CDR3 amino acids: CATSRDRASESTDTQYF. CDR3 DNA sequence: TGTGCCACCAGCAGAGATCGGGCTAGCGAAAGCACAGATACGCAGTATTTT.

This clonotype has ten or more counts. The chain combines TRBV20-1 with TRBJ1-3; D might be TRBD1 (5 bases). V was shortened by 3 bases and J by 2 bases, with 20 bases between the two germline ends. The CDR3 totals 17 residues. The V gene's germline CDR1 is DFQATT and CDR2 SNEGSKA (reference sequence). CDR3 region: CSARAPPGGGAGNTIYF. In DNA, the CDR3 is TGCAGTGCTAGGGCCCCCCCGGGTGGAGGGGCTGGAAACACCATATATTTT.

This clonotype was found many times. CDR3 region: CASSYGGRSETQYF. In DNA form, the CDR3 reads TGTGCCAGCAGTTACGGGGGGAGAAGTGAGACCCAGTACTTC. V gene TRBV6-6 combines with J gene TRBJ2-5, with a tentative D call TRBD2 (6 bases). From germline, CDR1 is MNHNY and CDR2 SVGAGI (reference sequence). This CDR3 spans 14 amino acids. V was shortened by 2 bases and J by 5 bases, with 12 bases between the two germline ends.